This TCR beta chain is from a study of a mutant IDH1 vaccine in newly diagnosed glioma. The overall study: Vaccination began 4-6 weeks post radiotherapy alone, or with temozolomide cycles. Most had both radiotherapy and temozolomide beforehand; others had only one.

Looked up from germline, CDR1 is SEHNR and CDR2 is FQNEAQ (reference sequence). With 8 bases removed from V and 3 bases from J, the gap between germline ends came to 16 bases. The CDR3 runs 14 residues. With respect to this clone: Its antigen remains unknown.

The time point was: week 47, end of study. Topical imiquimod accompanied each vaccine dose, which consisted of 300 ug of mutant IDH1 20-mer peptide. Study-level results: Pseudoprogression appeared independent of alterations in top peripheral clonotypes. Induction of immune responses by the vaccine occurred in roughly 93% of patients.

Data came from immunoSEQ multiplex PCR; TCRdb stores just in-frame clones and leaves some out. The sample includes roughly 56,000 clones, roughly 75% of them seen just once. This TCR came from a man aged 50-60 years with glioma. The chain is built from TRBV7-9 and TRBJ1-2, with D perhaps matching TRBD1 (6 bases). The sequencing used PBMCs, collected from a glioma patient whose treatment included an IDH1 peptide vaccine. The chain's CDR3 is CASFPAAGDYGYTF. The CDR3 coding sequence is TGTGCCAGCTTTCCCGCGGCAGGGGACTATGGCTACACCTTC.